Reported below is one T cell receptor beta chain. This sample stems from a study of PD-1 blockade in classical Hodgkin lymphoma. Documented time point: cycle 4 day 1 (C4D1), after less than seven weeks of nivolumab. Each of the patients experienced relapse following autologous stem cell transplantation, and their brentuximab vedotin exposure differed. Sequencing was performed with immunoSEQ multiplex PCR; in TCRdb, only in-frame clones are kept and a portion is missing. The sample comprises 20,000 to 25,000 clones, 70% to 80% of which are singletons, and less than 20% rests with the top ten. V gave up 5 bases and J gave up 0 bases, with 16 bases separating them. This CDR3 has 16 residues. Germline V gene lookup returns CDR1 MNHEY and CDR2 SMNVEV (reference sequence).

The chain couples TRBV27 to TRBJ1-1; D is ambiguous. This TCR was recovered from a human donor with classical Hodgkin lymphoma. Source: peripheral blood mononuclear cells (PBMCs), taken before the fourth cycle of nivolumab. As DNA, the CDR3 is TGTGCCAGCAGTCTTCGCTCCCGGAGTATGAACACTGAAGCTTTCTTT. Encoded protein: CASSLRSRSMNTEAFF.